These 9 T cell receptor beta chains originate from one sample sequenced in a study of PD-L1 blockade in urothelial cancer. TCRdb's copy holds only in-frame clones and misses some; the assay was immunoSEQ multiplex PCR. The repertoire holds around 100,000 clones, with about 85% as singletons. The specimen comprised PBMCs, sampled around atezolizumab (anti-PD-L1) treatment. These receptors originate from a man aged 50 to 59 with urothelial cancer.

The rearrangement uses TRBV7-2 and TRBJ2-3; perhaps TRBD2 as D (5 bases). Germline CDR1 and CDR2: SGHTA and FQGNSA. CDR3 length equals 15 residues. The germline V and J ends were trimmed by 3 bases and 6 bases, with 16 bases remaining between them. The CDR3 region has the DNA TGTGCCAGCAGCTTCGCTAGCCTAAGCGAGGATACGCAGTATTTT. This encodes CASSFASLSEDTQYF.

This clone was seen more than once but under ten times. The chain combines TRBV4-2 with TRBJ2-5, with 12 bases matching TRBD2. CDR1 is LGHNA and CDR2 is YNFKEQ in the germline V gene. The trim removed 2 bases at V and 4 bases at J, leaving 14 bases unmatched. The CDR3 spans 19 residues. The CDR3 DNA sequence: TGTGCCAGCAGCCAACTCACCGGGTCGGCTAGCGGGAGGGGAGAGACCCAGTACTTC. It codes for CASSQLTGSASGRGETQYF.

The chain links TRBV11-2 to TRBJ2-7; 7 bases map to TRBD2. Germline V gene data show CDR1 as SGHAT and CDR2 as FQNNGV. This CDR3 is 14 amino acids long. The J segment lost 1 base and the V segment lost 6 bases, leaving 6 bases of the junction unmatched. Here the CDR3 reads CASSLVRGSYEQYF. The CDR3 nucleotides are TGTGCCAGCAGTCTCGTGCGGGGGTCCTACGAGCAGTACTTC.

The rearrangement links TRBV9 to TRBJ2-7; the match to TRBD2 covers 9 bases. V trimming: 0 bases; J trimming: 3 bases; junction bases outside the gene matches: 4. Germline-derived CDR1 and CDR2 are SGDLS and YYNGEE. This CDR3 region has 15 residues. The CDR3 nucleotides are TGTGCCAGCAGCGTAGATTTGCGGGAGGGCTACGAGCAGTACTTC. It encodes CASSVDLREGYEQYF. Full variable domain (remainder filled in from reference TRBV9 and TRBJ2-7): DSGVTQTPKHLITATGQRVTLRCSPRSGDLSVYWYQQSLDQGLQFLIQYYNGEERAKGNILERFSAQQFPDLHSELNLSSLELGDSALYFCASSVDLREGYEQYFGPGTRLTVT.

This clone has only a few counts. This sequence joins TRBV12-5 and TRBJ2-1; 13 nucleotides agree with TRBD2. Per germline, CDR1 LGHNT and CDR2 FRNRAP. The V and J ends lost 1 base and 9 bases, in that order; junction bases with no gene match: 3. There are 15 residues in the CDR3. The CDR3 here is CASGLGLAGGGEQFF. DNA for the CDR3: TGTGCTAGTGGTTTGGGACTAGCGGGAGGTGGTGAGCAGTTCTTC.

The V call is TRBV9, the J call TRBJ2-7; a weak D match, TRBD2 (6 bases). V lost 0 bases, J lost 4 bases, and 14 bases lay in between. The CDR3 length is 15 residues. Germline V gene sequence: CDR1 SGDLS, CDR2 YYNGEE. This chain's CDR3 is CASSVGAGFGYEQYF. The CDR3 bases are TGTGCCAGCAGCGTAGGCGCGGGGTTTGGTTACGAGCAGTACTTC.

The CDR3 nucleotides read TGTGCCAGTAGTATAGACAGGGGCTCCTACAATGAGCAGTTCTTC. It yields the protein CASSIDRGSYNEQFF. The genes are TRBV19 and TRBJ2-1; D is perhaps TRBD1 (6 bases). Germline values: CDR1 LNHDA, CDR2 SQIVND (reference sequence). This CDR3 has 15 residues. Trimming took 0 bases from V and 0 from J, leaving 6 bases between them. The entire variable domain, with the rest obtained from reference TRBV19 and TRBJ2-1, is as follows: DGGITQSPKYLFRKEGQNVTLSCEQNLNHDAMYWYRQDPGQGLRLIYYSQIVNDFQKGDIAEGYSVSREKKESFPLTVTSAQKNPTAFYLCASSIDRGSYNEQFFGPGTRLTVL.

About this clone itself: One end of the junction fails to match germline, which may point to a read error. V gene TRBV2 combines with J gene TRBJ1-5; D ambiguous. The CDR3 totals 12 residues. Germline CDR1 is SNHLY and CDR2 is FYNNEI. CDR3 sequence reads: CASGESNQPQHF. The DNA for the CDR3 is TGTGCCAGCGGTGAATCTAATCAGCCCCAGCATTTT. The full variable domain, with the rest looked up from reference TRBV2 and TRBJ1-5, is EPEVTQTPSHQVTQMGQEVILRCVPISNHLYFYWYRQILGQKVEFLVSFYNNEISEKSEIFDDQFSVERPDGSNFTLKIRSTKLEDSAMYFCASGESNQPQHFGDGTRLSIL.

In this sample, this clone turned up a few times. This chain connects TRBV2 to TRBJ1-6, with 8 positions matching TRBD1. Germline assignment: CDR1 SNHLY and CDR2 FYNNEI. The CDR3 runs to 15 residues. Germline trimming cut 7 bases from V and 9 bases from J; bases unmatched to any gene: 11. The CDR3 region is CASTATGTGGSPLHF. The CDR3 region has the DNA TGTGCCAGCACTGCAACCGGGACAGGAGGTTCACCCCTCCACTTT.